Following are 8 T cell receptor beta chains from one sample sequenced in a study of glioma-infiltrating T cells after dendritic cell vaccination. Assay used: immunoSEQ multiplex PCR; TCRdb lists only in-frame clones, some missing. The sample yields under 100,000 clones, about 83% seen once. The material was blood, obtained before dendritic cell vaccination. These receptors originate from a human donor with glioblastoma.

The chain has TRBV28 and TRBJ2-5; perhaps TRBD1 as D (6 bases). Trimming removed 2 bases at V and 4 bases at J, with 17 bases between. This CDR3 contains 16 residues. Looked up from germline, CDR1 is MDHEN and CDR2 is SYDVKM. CDR3: CASSLQGPKVGETQYF. DNA for the CDR3: TGTGCCAGCAGTTTACAGGGGCCTAAGGTCGGAGAGACCCAGTACTTC.

This chain links TRBV2 with TRBJ1-1; D gene unclear. The CDR3 has 13 amino acids. V shed 4 bases and J shed 3 bases, with 9 bases lying between them. Germline-derived CDR1 and CDR2 are SNHLY and FYNNEI. For the CDR3, the DNA is TGTGCCAGCAGTGGACGCGGTGACACTGAAGCTTTCTTT. Translating it yields CASSGRGDTEAFF.

The chain uses TRBV27 and TRBJ1-5; a weak D match, TRBD1 (6 bases). This CDR3 region has 17 residues. V was pared by 2 bases and J by 6 bases, with 20 bases between. Looked up from germline, CDR1 is MNHEY and CDR2 is SMNVEV (reference sequence). CDR3 residues: CASSLNPSTGRGQPQHF. The CDR3 DNA follows: TGTGCCAGCAGTTTAAACCCCTCGACAGGTCGGGGTCAGCCCCAGCATTTT.

The chain combines TRBV1 with TRBJ2-3; TRBD2 is the table's D call, not checked against the DNA. TRBV1 has pseudogene status. CDR3 length equals 10 residues. The CDR3 protein is CTSGGNTQYF. The CDR3, as DNA: TGCACCTCTGGAGGGAATACGCAGTATTTT.

This sequence joins TRBV13 and TRBJ2-7; TRBD1 matches 9 bases. V lost 0 bases and J lost 0; bases outside the gene matches: 6. Germline V gives CDR1 PRHDT, CDR2 FYEKMQ (reference sequence). The length of the CDR3 is 17 residues. CDR3 region: CASSLGPGTGSSYEQYF. For the CDR3, the DNA is TGTGCCAGCAGCTTAGGCCCCGGGACAGGGTCCTCCTACGAGCAGTACTTC.

This clone occurred a few times. This chain joins TRBV5-1 and TRBJ2-6, with 10 bases aligning to TRBD1. In germline, CDR1 is SGHRS, CDR2 YFSETQ. This CDR3 comprises 17 residues. Trimming removed 3 bases from V and 4 bases from J; junction bases left unmatched: 7. For the CDR3, the DNA is TGCGCCAGCAGCTGGGGACAGGGGTCGTGGGGGGCCAACGTCCTGACTTTC. Its translation is CASSWGQGSWGANVLTF.

The chain combines TRBV4-3 with TRBJ1-1; a weak D match, TRBD1 (6 bases). Germline V CDR1 and CDR2: LGHNA, YSLEER. The CDR3 covers 14 residues. V lost 3 bases, J lost 7 bases, and 15 bases lay in between. The CDR3 DNA sequence: TGCGCCAGCAGCCAGTACCAGGGGCCGGTTGAAGCTTTCTTT. It translates to CASSQYQGPVEAFF.

The chain recombines TRBV7-2 with TRBJ2-7; TRBD2 aligns across 10 bases. The CDR3 is 13 residues long. Germline CDR1 reads SGHTA; CDR2 reads FQGNSA. Here the CDR3 reads CALRQAGGREQYF. The CDR3, as DNA: TGTGCGCTCCGCCAAGCGGGGGGGCGCGAGCAGTACTTC.